These 21 T cell receptor beta chains came from one sample sequenced in a study of blood T cell repertoires in COVID-19. This table comes from immunoSEQ multiplex PCR, and its TCRdb copy is limited to in-frame clones, with some not included. The sample lists about 270,000 clones; approximately 91% were seen once. The sample taken for sequencing was peripheral blood. These receptor sequences come from a person aged 18 to 30 with COVID-19, enrolled during active disease.

The genes are TRBV18 and TRBJ2-7; no reliable D call. Trimming shortened V by 3 bases and J by 0 bases, and 3 bases separated the two germline ends. Germline V gene sequence: CDR1 KGHSH, CDR2 LQKENI. This CDR3 spans 12 amino acids. CDR3 bases: TGTGCCAGCTCACCGAGCTCCTACGAGCAGTACTTC. Its translation: CASSPSSYEQYF. The whole variable domain, remainder taken from reference TRBV18 and TRBJ2-7, is NAGVMQNPRHLVRRRGQEARLRCSPMKGHSHVYWYRQLPEEGLKFMVYLQKENIIDESGMPKERFSAEFPKEGPSILRIQQVVRGDSAAYFCASSPSSYEQYFGPGTRLTVT.

V is TRBV5-1 and J is TRBJ1-4; possible D gene TRBD1, 5 bases. CDR3 length: 17 amino acids. Trimming left V 4 bases short and J 4 bases short, with 20 bases between. The germline CDR1 and CDR2 sequences are SGHRS and YFSETQ. In DNA, the CDR3 is TGCGCCAGCAGCCCGACGGGGGTCATGCGAGATAATGAAAAACTGTTTTTT. Translating gives CASSPTGVMRDNEKLFF.

The genes are TRBV7-2 and TRBJ2-3, with D unresolved. CDR3 length equals 18 residues. V dropped 5 bases and J dropped 0 bases, with 21 bases sitting between them. Germline CDR1 SGHTA, CDR2 FQGNSA. CDR3 sequence: CASSPLPFKFTSTDTQYF. The CDR3 nucleotides read TGTGCCAGCAGCCCACTACCATTCAAATTTACTAGCACAGATACGCAGTATTTT.

V and J are TRBV5-1 and TRBJ2-5; TRBD1 matches 7 bases. Per germline, CDR1 SGHRS and CDR2 YFSETQ. The CDR3 has 13 amino acids. V lost 0 bases to trimming and J lost 5 bases; unmatched junction nucleotides: 1. The CDR3 protein is CASSLVGGETQYF. The CDR3 DNA sequence: TGCGCCAGCAGCTTGGTAGGGGGCGAGACCCAGTACTTC. The complete variable domain, with remaining parts taken from reference TRBV5-1 and TRBJ2-5, reads KAGVTQTPRYLIKTRGQQVTLSCSPISGHRSVSWYQQTPGQGLQFLFEYFSETQRNKGNFPGRFSGRQFSNSRSEMNVSTLELGDSALYLCASSLVGGETQYFGPGTRLLVL.

The chain carries TRBV10-3 and TRBJ2-7; D is perhaps TRBD2 (5 bases). This CDR3 comprises 14 residues. The V gene's germline CDR1 is ENHRY and CDR2 SYGVKD. V was shortened by 0 bases and J by 3 bases, with 9 bases between the two germline ends. The CDR3 loop is CAISESGADYEQYF. DNA for the CDR3: TGTGCCATCAGTGAGTCGGGAGCGGACTACGAGCAGTACTTC.

This chain connects TRBV9 to TRBJ2-2; D perhaps matches TRBD1 (5 bases). The germline V gene encodes CDR1 SGDLS and CDR2 YYNGEE. This CDR3 is built from 16 residues. Trimming took off 3 bases at V and 5 bases at J, with 17 bases between the two ends. CDR3 protein: CASSEAQDSGTGELFF. In DNA, the CDR3 is TGTGCCAGCAGCGAGGCCCAAGACAGTGGGACCGGGGAGCTGTTTTTT.

The chain couples TRBV7-2 to TRBJ1-5; D remains ambiguous. Trimming removed 5 bases from V and 5 bases from J, with 10 bases in between. The CDR3 length is 13 residues. Per the germline V gene, CDR1 is SGHTA and CDR2 is FQGNSA. The DNA of the CDR3 is TGTGCCAGCAGCAACTCGATGGATCAGCCCCAGCATTTT. The encoded protein is CASSNSMDQPQHF.

This clone was observed a handful of times. The CDR3 here is CSVVAGETQYF. The CDR3 nucleotides read TGCAGCGTTGTCGCGGGGGAGACCCAGTACTTC. The chain combines TRBV29-1 with TRBJ2-5; TRBD2 might be the D (6 bases). V lost 4 bases and J 5 bases, leaving 8 bases between the germline ends. Germline V gene lookup returns CDR1 SQVTM and CDR2 ANQGSEA. The CDR3 is made up of 11 amino acids. The full variable domain, in which reference TRBV29-1 and TRBJ2-5 provide the parts outside the CDR3, is SAVISQKPSRDICQRGTSLTIQCQVDSQVTMMFWYRQQPGQSLTLIATANQGSEATYESGFVIDKFPISRPNLTFSTLTVSNMSPEDSSIYLCSVVAGETQYFGPGTRLLVL.

The chain has TRBV9 and TRBJ2-1; no firm D call. In germline, CDR1 is SGDLS, CDR2 YYNGEE. This CDR3 spans 16 amino acids. V was trimmed by 3 bases and J by 7 bases, leaving 20 bases between them. CDR3 residues: CASSDPRSAEDNEQFF. CDR3 DNA sequence: TGTGCCAGCAGCGACCCCCGAAGTGCAGAGGATAATGAGCAGTTCTTC.

CDR3 residues: CASSELGIEETQYF. In DNA form, the CDR3 reads TGTGCCAGCAGCGAACTAGGGATCGAGGAGACCCAGTACTTC. The chain carries TRBV7-9 and TRBJ2-5; tentatively, D is TRBD2 (5 bases). Germline CDR1 SEHNR, CDR2 FQNEAQ (reference sequence). The V end lost 5 bases, the J end lost 5 bases, and 15 bases lay between the germline ends. This CDR3 region has 14 residues.

This clone came up once. The chain joins TRBV15 to TRBJ1-5; D is perhaps TRBD1 (5 bases). The V gene's germline CDR1 is LNHNV and CDR2 YYDKDF (reference sequence). Trimming shortened V by 1 base and J by 4 bases, and 11 bases separated the two germline ends. This CDR3 has 15 amino acids. This chain's CDR3 is CATSRGRDWNQPQHF. The CDR3 DNA sequence: TGTGCCACCAGCAGAGGCCGGGACTGGAATCAGCCCCAGCATTTT.

This clone was detected only once. The chain employs TRBV12-5 and TRBJ2-2; D call uncertain. Trimming stripped 5 bases from V and 6 bases from J, with 7 bases between. CDR1 and CDR2 (germline): LGHNT, FRNRAP. The CDR3 has 12 residues. Here the CDR3 DNA reads TGTGCTAGTGGTATAATTGCCGGGGAGCTGTTTTTT. Encoded protein: CASGIIAGELFF.

This chain joins TRBV7-9 and TRBJ2-2, with 7 nucleotides matching TRBD1. Germline CDR1 and CDR2: SEHNR and FQNEAQ (reference sequence). Losses at the gene ends were 1 base for V and 5 bases for J; bases not matched to a gene: 13. CDR3 length: 18 residues. The DNA of the CDR3 is TGTGCCAGCAGCTTAGAGGACAGGATCTATATCACTACCGGGGAGCTGTTTTTT. Protein product: CASSLEDRIYITTGELFF.

The chain uses TRBV29-1 and TRBJ1-1, with 8 nucleotides matching TRBD1. This CDR3 is built from 14 residues. CDR1 and CDR2 (germline): SQVTM, ANQGSEA. The ends lost 7 bases at V and 4 bases at J; junction bases unmatched: 11. CDR3 protein: CSGVLGTGGTEAFF. The CDR3 DNA reads as TGCAGCGGTGTGCTCGGGACAGGAGGCACTGAAGCTTTCTTT.

This clone was picked up a small number of times. J is TRBJ2-7 and V is TRBV24-1; TRBD1 is a possible D gene (6 bases). This CDR3 spans 14 amino acids. Per germline, CDR1 KGHDR and CDR2 SFDVKD. V was pared by 4 bases and J by 0 bases, with 9 bases between. CDR3 protein: CATSDRDNSYEQYF. CDR3 DNA: TGTGCCACCAGTGACCGGGACAACTCCTACGAGCAGTACTTC.

The chain uses TRBV19 and TRBJ2-1; 10 positions agree with TRBD2. Trimming at V came to 7 bases and at J to 10 bases, leaving 13 bases not matched to a gene. In germline, CDR1 is LNHDA, CDR2 SQIVND (reference sequence). The CDR3 consists of 15 residues. The CDR3 DNA reads as TGTGCCAGTACCGCCTCAGCGGGAGGGCCTAAGGAGCAGTTCTTC. It translates to CASTASAGGPKEQFF.

A single count supports this clone. The chain is built from TRBV24-1 and TRBJ2-5, with 11 bases lining up with TRBD2. CDR3 length: 16 residues. Looked up from germline, CDR1 is KGHDR and CDR2 is SFDVKD. V gave up 4 bases and J gave up 5 bases; unmatched junction bases: 8. The CDR3 region is CATSDRTSGSLETQYF. In DNA form, the CDR3 reads TGTGCCACCAGTGACCGGACTAGCGGGTCCTTGGAGACCCAGTACTTC.

The chain recombines TRBV24-1 with TRBJ1-2; D uncertain. V dropped 6 bases and J dropped 6 bases, with 13 bases sitting between them. The CDR3 is 13 amino acids. CDR1 is KGHDR and CDR2 is SFDVKD in the germline V gene. The CDR3 DNA is TGTGCCACCAGTCCACGGGGTTTGGATGGCTACACCTTC. Translation: CATSPRGLDGYTF.

The chain combines TRBV21-1 with TRBJ2-7; TRBD2 is the table's D call, not checked against the DNA. TRBV21-1 is an annotated pseudogene. This CDR3 contains 17 residues. CDR3 DNA: TGTGCCAGCAGCAAAGAGGGACGGCTAGCGGACTCCTACGAGCAGTACTTC. Its protein is CASSKEGRLADSYEQYF.

The chain combines TRBV9 with TRBJ2-7; possibly TRBD1 for D (5 bases). Germline V gene sequence: CDR1 SGDLS, CDR2 YYNGEE. The CDR3 extends over 15 amino acids. Trimming took 0 bases from V and 2 from J, leaving 12 bases between them. CDR3 coding DNA: TGTGCCAGCAGCGTAGATCTGGGGCAAACCTACGAGCAGTACTTC. Translating gives CASSVDLGQTYEQYF.

The V and J genes are TRBV24-1 and TRBJ2-3; 8 bases agree with TRBD2. The CDR3 sequence is 17 residues long. Losses at the gene ends were 4 bases for V and 3 bases for J; bases not matched to a gene: 11. Germline CDR1 is KGHDR and CDR2 is SFDVKD. Here the CDR3 reads CATSDPFLGGRTDTQYF. The CDR3 DNA sequence: TGTGCCACCAGTGACCCCTTTTTAGGCGGGAGGACAGATACGCAGTATTTT.